This note documents a single T cell receptor beta chain sequence. The germline V gene encodes CDR1 MGHRA and CDR2 YSYEKL. V was pared by 4 bases and J by 2 bases, with 12 bases between. This CDR3 region has 14 residues. This specimen comes from a study of blood T cell repertoires in COVID-19. TCRdb keeps only in-frame clones here, not all; method: immunoSEQ multiplex PCR. The sample has some 350,000 clones, around 91% seen once. Sample: PBMCs or T cells enriched from blood (not recorded which). This TCR came from a man between 18 and 29 years old who had recovered from COVID-19. This chain links TRBV4-1 with TRBJ2-7; D unclear. CDR3 sequence reads: CASSLRSGTYEQYF. The CDR3 DNA sequence: TGCGCCAGCAGCCTTCGGTCAGGCACCTACGAGCAGTACTTC.